The 30 T cell receptor beta chains below were found in one sample sequenced in a study of cytomegalovirus exposure and HLA in healthy donors. 13 Jbeta primers and 60 Vbeta primers were used for the PCR. Profiling relied on immunoSEQ multiplex PCR, and the TCRdb table lists in-frame clones only, not all of them. This table has roughly 170,000 clones, more than 70% appearing once. Sequenced material: PBMCs. The receptors were sampled from a woman in her forties or fifties in good health and CMV-seropositive.

V is TRBV4-1 and J is TRBJ2-7, with a tentative D call TRBD1 (5 bases). This CDR3 contains 16 residues. Looked up from germline, CDR1 is MGHRA and CDR2 is YSYEKL. Trimming pared 1 base from V and 0 bases from J, leaving 13 bases between. The CDR3 reads CASSQAQEPTSYEQYF. CDR3 coding DNA: TGCGCCAGCAGCCAAGCACAGGAACCTACCTCCTACGAGCAGTACTTC.

V and J are TRBV28 and TRBJ2-3; 8 nucleotides agree with TRBD1. Germline loops: CDR1 MDHEN, CDR2 SYDVKM. The CDR3 covers 14 residues. V was pared by 6 bases and J by 4 bases, with 6 bases of the junction left unmatched. CDR3 residues: CASRPTGVPDTQYF. CDR3 bases: TGTGCCAGCAGACCGACAGGGGTCCCAGATACGCAGTATTTT.

This clone appeared once. The chain is built from TRBV11-2 and TRBJ2-3; D may be TRBD2 (5 bases). The germline V gene has CDR1 SGHAT and CDR2 FQNNGV. CDR3 size: 16 residues. V lost 3 bases and J 0 bases, leaving 13 bases between the germline ends. The CDR3 region has the DNA TGTGCCAGCAGCTTCGGAGGCGACCCTAGCACAGATACGCAGTATTTT. Amino acids: CASSFGGDPSTDTQYF.

This sequence joins TRBV19 and TRBJ1-4; D remains unclear. CDR1 is LNHDA and CDR2 is SQIVND in the germline V gene (reference sequence). Trimming removed 2 bases from V and 0 bases from J, with 10 bases in between. The CDR3 sequence is 16 residues long. The CDR3 region is CASSITTPATNEKLFF. In DNA, the CDR3 is TGTGCCAGTAGTATAACAACCCCTGCAACTAATGAAAAACTGTTTTTT. Supplemented by reference TRBV19 and TRBJ1-4, the full variable domain reads DGGITQSPKYLFRKEGQNVTLSCEQNLNHDAMYWYRQDPGQGLRLIYYSQIVNDFQKGDIAEGYSVSREKKESFPLTVTSAQKNPTAFYLCASSITTPATNEKLFFGSGTQLSVL.

The gene calls are TRBV7-2 and TRBJ2-1; 11 bases align to TRBD2. This CDR3 spans 17 amino acids. Germline trimming cut 2 bases from V and 5 bases from J; bases unmatched to any gene: 8. Germline CDR1 and CDR2: SGHTA and FQGNSA. The CDR3 coding sequence is TGTGCCAGCAGCTTATTAGCGGGGGGGCGTTTTGACAATGAGCAGTTCTTC. Its translation: CASSLLAGGRFDNEQFF.

The chain recombines TRBV6-6 with TRBJ1-2, with 7 positions matching TRBD1. Germline-derived CDR1 and CDR2 are MNHNY and SVGAGI (reference sequence). There are 15 residues in the CDR3. With 7 bases clipped from V and 1 base from J, the junction kept 9 bases outside the gene matches. The CDR3 DNA is TGTGCCAGCATTAGGGGGGACAGACTTAACTATGGCTACACCTTC. The encoded protein is CASIRGDRLNYGYTF.

A single count supports this clone. The J gene is TRBJ1-4, the V gene TRBV18; a weak D match, TRBD1 (6 bases). Between the trimmed V and J ends, which lost 2 bases and 5 bases, there was a span of 21 bases. Germline V CDR1 and CDR2: KGHSH, LQKENI. The CDR3 extends over 18 amino acids. CDR3 sequence reads: CASSPLNPRPGGNEKLFF. In nucleotides, the CDR3 is TGTGCCAGCTCACCATTAAATCCGAGGCCGGGGGGCAATGAAAAACTGTTTTTT.

This rearrangement joins TRBV7-8 to TRBJ1-5; D is perhaps TRBD1 (5 bases). The germline gives CDR1 SGHVS, CDR2 FQNEAQ. The V end lost 1 base, the J end lost 3 bases, and 13 bases lay between the germline ends. CDR3 size: 16 residues. The CDR3 here is CASSLGWFRDNQPQHF. The CDR3 nucleotides are TGTGCCAGCAGCTTAGGGTGGTTCAGGGACAATCAGCCCCAGCATTTT.

The chain employs TRBV19 and TRBJ1-2; perhaps TRBD1 as D (6 bases). This CDR3 spans 18 amino acids. Per germline, CDR1 LNHDA and CDR2 SQIVND (reference sequence). V was trimmed by 7 bases and J by 8 bases, leaving 32 bases between them. This CDR3 reads CASTIGGATPAFSSGYTF. For the CDR3, the DNA is TGTGCCAGTACCATAGGGGGGGCCACACCCGCTTTTTCCTCCGGCTACACCTTC. The full variable domain, rest sourced from reference TRBV19 and TRBJ1-2, is DGGITQSPKYLFRKEGQNVTLSCEQNLNHDAMYWYRQDPGQGLRLIYYSQIVNDFQKGDIAEGYSVSREKKESFPLTVTSAQKNPTAFYLCASTIGGATPAFSSGYTFGSGTRLTVV.

The chain carries TRBV30 and TRBJ1-2, with 7 nucleotides matching TRBD1. Germline trimming cut 6 bases from V and 8 bases from J; bases unmatched to any gene: 9. This CDR3 contains 12 residues. CDR1 and CDR2 (germline): GTSNPN, SVGIG (reference sequence). CDR3 bases: TGTGCCTGTCCAGGGGGACCTATAGGCTACACCTTC. Translation: CACPGGPIGYTF.

The rearrangement joins TRBV11-2 to TRBJ2-5, with 12 bases fitting TRBD2. Looked up from germline, CDR1 is SGHAT and CDR2 is FQNNGV. V was pared by 5 bases and J by 7 bases, with 8 bases of the junction left unmatched. The CDR3 runs 15 residues. The DNA for the CDR3 is TGTGCCAGCAGCCAGGGACTAGCGGGCTTTGGGACCCAGTACTTC. This gives the protein CASSQGLAGFGTQYF.

In its sample, this clone was seen once. The chain recombines TRBV11-3 with TRBJ2-1; TRBD2 matches at 11 bases. Germline CDR1 is SGHNT and CDR2 is YENEEA. CDR3 length equals 15 residues. The ends lost 5 bases at V and 3 bases at J; junction bases unmatched: 3. In DNA form, the CDR3 reads TGTGCCAGCAGCCCCGGACTAGCGGGCTACAATGAGCAGTTCTTC. It encodes CASSPGLAGYNEQFF. The full variable domain, in which reference TRBV11-3 and TRBJ2-1 provide the parts outside the CDR3, is EAGVVQSPRYKIIEKKQPVAFWCNPISGHNTLYWYLQNLGQGPELLIRYENEEAVDDSQLPKDRFSAERLKGVDSTLKIQPAELGDSAVYLCASSPGLAGYNEQFFGPGTRLTVL.

The rearrangement joins TRBV9 to TRBJ1-5, with 8 nucleotides matching TRBD1. CDR1 and CDR2 from the germline V gene are SGDLS and YYNGEE. The CDR3 totals 14 residues. Trimming removed 6 bases from V and 7 bases from J; junction bases left unmatched: 9. The CDR3 here is CASNPTGAGQPQHF. DNA of the CDR3: TGTGCCAGCAACCCGACAGGGGCGGGCCAGCCCCAGCATTTT.

The V gene is TRBV15, the J gene TRBJ2-1; D perhaps matches TRBD2 (6 bases). V lost 4 bases and J 5 bases, leaving 18 bases between the germline ends. CDR3 length equals 16 residues. Germline values: CDR1 LNHNV, CDR2 YYDKDF (reference sequence). The CDR3 sequence: CATSTPRTNFHNEQFF. In nucleotides, the CDR3 is TGTGCCACCAGCACTCCCCGGACTAATTTCCACAATGAGCAGTTCTTC.

The chain couples TRBV10-2 to TRBJ1-2; 8 nucleotides agree with TRBD1. CDR3 length equals 17 residues. The V and J ends lost 0 bases and 1 base, in that order; junction bases with no gene match: 7. Germline CDR1 is WSHSY and CDR2 is SAAADI. This chain's CDR3 is CASSESRTGRDNYGYTF. The CDR3 DNA sequence: TGCGCCAGCAGTGAGTCGCGGACAGGGAGGGATAACTATGGCTACACCTTC.

V gene TRBV5-5 combines with J gene TRBJ2-7; perhaps TRBD2 as D (6 bases). Germline V gene data show CDR1 as SGHKS and CDR2 as YYEKEE (reference sequence). The CDR3 is 13 residues long. V lost 7 bases, J lost 0 bases, and 11 bases lay in between. In DNA, the CDR3 is TGTGCCAGCGCAGCCGGGAGCTCCTACGAGCAGTACTTC. Protein: CASAAGSSYEQYF. The variable domain in full, with the rest retrieved from reference TRBV5-5 and TRBJ2-7, is DAGVTQSPTHLIKTRGQQVTLRCSPISGHKSVSWYQQVLGQGPQFIFQYYEKEERGRGNFPDRFSARQFPNYSSELNVNALLLGDSALYLCASAAGSSYEQYFGPGTRLTVT.

The V gene is TRBV28, the J gene TRBJ2-3, with 8 nucleotides matching TRBD1. CDR3 size: 15 residues. Germline assignment: CDR1 MDHEN and CDR2 SYDVKM. Trimming cost V 6 bases and J 5 bases; bases outside gene matches: 10. CDR3 bases: TGTGCCAGCAGCGTGCACCAGGGGGCCCTAGATACGCAGTATTTT. Encoded protein: CASSVHQGALDTQYF.

This clone appeared a single time. The V call is TRBV7-2, the J call TRBJ1-1; D unresolved. CDR1 and CDR2 (germline): SGHTA, FQGNSA. With 3 bases removed from V and 4 bases from J, the gap between germline ends came to 12 bases. The CDR3 has 14 amino acids. CDR3: CASSLGASGTEAFF. CDR3 nucleotide sequence: TGTGCCAGCAGCTTGGGAGCAAGCGGCACTGAAGCTTTCTTT.

This sequence joins TRBV4-3 and TRBJ2-2; TRBD2 matches at 8 bases. The V segment lost 4 bases and the J segment 5 bases; nucleotides outside the gene matches: 3. Per the germline V gene, CDR1 is LGHNA and CDR2 is YSLEER. CDR3 size: 14 residues. The CDR3: CASSLSGGTGELFF. CDR3 coding DNA: TGCGCCAGCAGCCTCAGCGGGGGAACCGGGGAGCTGTTTTTT.

The gene calls are TRBV5-1 and TRBJ2-5; possible D gene TRBD1, 6 bases. V shed 3 bases and J shed 2 bases, with 14 bases lying between them. The V gene's germline CDR1 is SGHRS and CDR2 YFSETQ. The CDR3 totals 15 residues. The CDR3 spells CASSSNPGTQETQYF. The CDR3 coding sequence is TGCGCCAGCAGCTCGAACCCCGGGACACAAGAGACCCAGTACTTC. The full variable domain, in which reference TRBV5-1 and TRBJ2-5 provide the parts outside the CDR3, is KAGVTQTPRYLIKTRGQQVTLSCSPISGHRSVSWYQQTPGQGLQFLFEYFSETQRNKGNFPGRFSGRQFSNSRSEMNVSTLELGDSALYLCASSSNPGTQETQYFGPGTRLLVL.

The chain has TRBV19 and TRBJ2-1, with 9 bases fitting TRBD2. Germline CDR1 reads LNHDA; CDR2 reads SQIVND (reference sequence). CDR3 size: 17 residues. The V gene end was trimmed by 0 bases and the J gene end by 2 bases; junction bases not matched to a gene: 5. DNA of the CDR3: TGTGCCAGTAGTATAGATGGCGGCGGGAGGGCCTACAATGAGCAGTTCTTC. Its protein is CASSIDGGGRAYNEQFF.

This clone is a singleton in its sample. This chain links TRBV29-1 with TRBJ2-7; 7 nucleotides line up with TRBD1. The J segment lost 0 bases and the V segment lost 7 bases, leaving 9 bases of the junction unmatched. The CDR3 has 14 amino acids. Germline loops: CDR1 SQVTM, CDR2 ANQGSEA. The CDR3 loop reads CSATHGTVSYEQYF. In nucleotides, the CDR3 is TGCAGCGCCACTCACGGGACAGTCTCCTACGAGCAGTACTTC.

In regard to this clone: An end of the junction does not agree with germline; a read error may underlie this. The CDR3 DNA reads as TGTGCTAGCAGCGCTGACAGGGGGGGCTACAATGAGCAGTTCTTC. Its protein is CASSADRGGYNEQFF. The chain joins TRBV7-7 to TRBJ2-1; 9 nucleotides match TRBD1. In germline, CDR1 is SSHAT, CDR2 FNYEAQ (reference sequence). The CDR3 has 15 amino acids.

The V call is TRBV9, the J call TRBJ2-7; D perhaps matches TRBD1 (5 bases). In germline, CDR1 is SGDLS, CDR2 YYNGEE. Between the trimmed V and J ends, which lost 3 bases and 7 bases, there was a span of 11 bases. CDR3 length: 12 residues. The CDR3 region has the DNA TGTGCCAGCAGCGGGGGCGTCGGGGAGCAGTACTTC. It yields the protein CASSGGVGEQYF.

This sequence joins TRBV30 and TRBJ1-2; weak D call: TRBD1 (6 bases). Germline lookup yields CDR1 GTSNPN and CDR2 SVGIG (reference sequence). The length of the CDR3 is 16 residues. The V end was cut by 1 base, the J end by 2 bases, with 17 bases between. The CDR3 loop is CAWSAGGVIINYGYTF. Here the CDR3 DNA reads TGTGCCTGGAGTGCGGGGGGCGTTATAATAAACTATGGCTACACCTTC.

CDR3 protein: CASSQAGGILYNEQFF. CDR3 in DNA: TGTGCCAGCAGCCAAGCAGGGGGGATTTTATACAATGAGCAGTTCTTC. The V and J genes are TRBV4-2 and TRBJ2-1; D may be TRBD1 (7 bases). Looked up from germline, CDR1 is LGHNA and CDR2 is YNFKEQ. The CDR3 covers 16 residues. Trimming left V 1 base short and J 4 bases short, with 14 bases between.

The chain couples TRBV30 to TRBJ1-6, with 7 bases aligning to TRBD1. The CDR3 spans 16 residues. Losses at the gene ends were 0 bases for V and 10 bases for J; bases not matched to a gene: 12. From germline, CDR1 is GTSNPN and CDR2 SVGIG (reference sequence). The CDR3 region is CAWSVHPGGFASPLHF. In DNA, the CDR3 is TGTGCCTGGAGTGTACATCCAGGGGGGTTCGCCTCACCCCTCCACTTT.

This rearrangement joins TRBV27 to TRBJ1-4; D is ambiguous. The germline gives CDR1 MNHEY, CDR2 SMNVEV (reference sequence). Trimming pared 0 bases from V and 6 bases from J, leaving 11 bases between. The CDR3 totals 15 residues. The DNA for the CDR3 is TGTGCCAGCAGTTTATCTACCGGGAAGTATGAAAAACTGTTTTTT. Translation gives CASSLSTGKYEKLFF.

CDR3 residues: CASSGGGTGNTIYF. Here the CDR3 DNA reads TGTGCCAGCAGCGGAGGGGGCACTGGAAACACCATATATTTT. The chain combines TRBV9 with TRBJ1-3, with TRBD1 matching over 7 bases. Losses at the gene ends were 3 bases for V and 2 bases for J; bases not matched to a gene: 2. Germline V CDR1 and CDR2: SGDLS, YYNGEE. The CDR3 extends over 14 amino acids.

V is TRBV4-2 and J is TRBJ2-5, with 13 bases matching TRBD2. Germline V CDR1 and CDR2: LGHNA, YNFKEQ. The J segment lost 8 bases and the V segment lost 2 bases, leaving 20 bases of the junction unmatched. This CDR3 contains 20 residues. CDR3 nucleotide sequence: TGTGCCAGCAGCCAAAGCGGGGACAAAACTAGCGGGGGGGTCCAGTACACCCAGTACTTC. It yields the protein CASSQSGDKTSGGVQYTQYF.